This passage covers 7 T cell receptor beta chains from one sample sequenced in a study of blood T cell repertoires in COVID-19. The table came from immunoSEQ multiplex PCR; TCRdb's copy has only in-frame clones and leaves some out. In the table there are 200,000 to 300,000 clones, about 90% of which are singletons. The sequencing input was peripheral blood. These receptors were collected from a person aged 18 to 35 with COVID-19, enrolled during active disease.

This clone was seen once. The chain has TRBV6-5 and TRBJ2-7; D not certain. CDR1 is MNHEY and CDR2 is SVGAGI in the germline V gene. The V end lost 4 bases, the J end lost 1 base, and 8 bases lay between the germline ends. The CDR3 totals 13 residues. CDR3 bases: TGTGCCAGCAGTTTACAACGATCCTACGAGCAGTACTTC. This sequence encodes CASSLQRSYEQYF.

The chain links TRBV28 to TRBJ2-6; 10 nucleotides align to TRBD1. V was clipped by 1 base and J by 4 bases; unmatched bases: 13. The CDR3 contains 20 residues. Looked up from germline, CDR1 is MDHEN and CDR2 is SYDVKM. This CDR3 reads CASSLFGLTGGAKGANVLTF. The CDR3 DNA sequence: TGTGCCAGCAGTTTATTCGGCTTGACAGGGGGCGCTAAGGGGGCCAACGTCCTGACTTTC.

The CDR3 loop is CASSEYAGGRAYEQYF. The CDR3 DNA follows: TGTGCCAGCAGTGAATATGCGGGAGGGCGCGCCTACGAGCAGTACTTC. The chain is built from TRBV25-1 and TRBJ2-7, with 9 bases aligning to TRBD2. The V gene's germline CDR1 is MGHDK and CDR2 SYGVNS. The V gene end was trimmed by 0 bases and the J gene end by 2 bases; junction bases not matched to a gene: 5. This CDR3 has 16 amino acids.

Here the CDR3 reads CASSLGGTLSGRTDEQYF. The CDR3, as DNA: TGTGCCAGCAGCCTTGGGGGGACCCTTAGCGGGAGGACCGACGAGCAGTACTTC. The chain combines TRBV3-1 (or the pseudogene TRBV3-2) with TRBJ2-7; 10 bases map to TRBD2. Per germline, CDR1 LGHDT and CDR2 YNNKEL (reference sequence). Trimming cost V 4 bases and J 5 bases; bases outside gene matches: 17. There are 18 residues in the CDR3.

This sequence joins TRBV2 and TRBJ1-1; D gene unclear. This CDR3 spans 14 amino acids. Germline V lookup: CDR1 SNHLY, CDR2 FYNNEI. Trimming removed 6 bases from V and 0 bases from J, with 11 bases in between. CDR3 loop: CASSIQRMNTEAFF. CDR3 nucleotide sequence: TGTGCCAGCAGCATACAGAGAATGAACACTGAAGCTTTCTTT.

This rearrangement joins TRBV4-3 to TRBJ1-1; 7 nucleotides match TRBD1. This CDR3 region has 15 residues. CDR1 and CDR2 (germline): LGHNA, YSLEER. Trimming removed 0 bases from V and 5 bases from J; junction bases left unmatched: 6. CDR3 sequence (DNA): TGCGCCAGCAGCCAAGACAGGGGGTTGAGTACTGAAGCTTTCTTT. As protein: CASSQDRGLSTEAFF.

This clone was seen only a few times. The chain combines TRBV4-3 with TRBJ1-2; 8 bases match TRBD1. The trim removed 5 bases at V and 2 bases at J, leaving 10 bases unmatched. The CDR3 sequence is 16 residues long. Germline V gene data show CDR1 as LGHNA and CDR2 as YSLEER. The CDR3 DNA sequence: TGCGCCAGCAGCAACACAGGGGGGCGGCCCAACTATGGCTACACCTTC. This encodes CASSNTGGRPNYGYTF.